This paragraph reports one T cell receptor (beta chain). Its target is not known. PCR used 60 Vbeta primers and 13 Jbeta primers. Using immunoSEQ multiplex PCR, the repertoire was profiled, and TCRdb retains in-frame clones only, with some absent. Here the sample spans 180,000 or so clones, approximately 85% being singletons. The data belong to a study of cytomegalovirus exposure and HLA in healthy donors. Study-wide points: Per a later analysis, HLA-associated TCR beta chains showed more clonal expansion than other, equally common TCR beta chains. Many donors shared some public TCRs, even though most TCR sequences were rare.

CDR1 and CDR2 from the germline V gene are WNHNN and SYGVQD (reference sequence). The CDR3 loop spans 16 amino acids. V was clipped by 5 bases and J by 6 bases; unmatched bases: 11. The chain has TRBV10-1 and TRBJ2-7, with 12 positions matching TRBD1. The origin of this receptor is a man aged 18 to 35 in good health and CMV-seropositive. Input material: PBMCs. The chain's CDR3 is CASSYRRDRGLGEQYF. As DNA, the CDR3 is TGCGCCAGCAGTTACCGCCGGGACAGGGGGCTCGGCGAGCAGTACTTC.